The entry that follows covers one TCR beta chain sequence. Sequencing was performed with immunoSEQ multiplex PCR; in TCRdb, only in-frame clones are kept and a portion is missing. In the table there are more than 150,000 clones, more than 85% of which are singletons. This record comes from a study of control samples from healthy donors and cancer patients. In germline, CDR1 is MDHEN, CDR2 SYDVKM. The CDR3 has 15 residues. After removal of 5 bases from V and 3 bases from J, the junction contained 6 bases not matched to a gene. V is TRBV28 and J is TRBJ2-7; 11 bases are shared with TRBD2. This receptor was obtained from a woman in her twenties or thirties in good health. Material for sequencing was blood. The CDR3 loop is CASSPIGTSGYEQYF. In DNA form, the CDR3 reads TGTGCCAGCAGTCCGATCGGGACTAGCGGCTACGAGCAGTACTTC.